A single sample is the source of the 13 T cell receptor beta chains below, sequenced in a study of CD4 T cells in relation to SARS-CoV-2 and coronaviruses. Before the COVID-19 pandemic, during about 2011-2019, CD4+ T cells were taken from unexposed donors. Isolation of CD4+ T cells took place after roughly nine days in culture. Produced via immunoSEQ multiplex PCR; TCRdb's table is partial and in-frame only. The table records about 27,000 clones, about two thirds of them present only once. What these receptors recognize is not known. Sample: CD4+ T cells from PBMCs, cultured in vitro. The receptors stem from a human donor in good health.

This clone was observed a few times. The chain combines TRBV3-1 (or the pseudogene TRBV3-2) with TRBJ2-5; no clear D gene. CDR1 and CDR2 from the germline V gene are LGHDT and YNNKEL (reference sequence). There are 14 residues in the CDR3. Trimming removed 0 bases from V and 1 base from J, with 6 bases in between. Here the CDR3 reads CASSQDAGQETQYF. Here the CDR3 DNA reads TGTGCCAGCAGCCAAGATGCAGGCCAAGAGACCCAGTACTTC.

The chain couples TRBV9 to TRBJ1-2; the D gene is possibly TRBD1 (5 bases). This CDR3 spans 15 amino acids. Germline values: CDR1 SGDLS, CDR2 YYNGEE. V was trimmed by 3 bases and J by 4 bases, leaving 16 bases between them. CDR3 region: CASSADGGGIYGYTF. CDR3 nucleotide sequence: TGTGCCAGCAGCGCCGATGGGGGGGGAATCTATGGCTACACCTTC. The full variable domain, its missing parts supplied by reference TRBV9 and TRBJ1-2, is DSGVTQTPKHLITATGQRVTLRCSPRSGDLSVYWYQQSLDQGLQFLIQYYNGEERAKGNILERFSAQQFPDLHSELNLSSLELGDSALYFCASSADGGGIYGYTFGSGTRLTVV.

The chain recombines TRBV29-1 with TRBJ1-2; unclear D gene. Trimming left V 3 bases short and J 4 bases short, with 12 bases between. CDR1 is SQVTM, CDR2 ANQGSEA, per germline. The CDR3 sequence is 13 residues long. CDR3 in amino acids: CSVDLTGGYGYTF. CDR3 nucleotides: TGCAGCGTTGACTTGACGGGTGGCTATGGCTACACCTTC.

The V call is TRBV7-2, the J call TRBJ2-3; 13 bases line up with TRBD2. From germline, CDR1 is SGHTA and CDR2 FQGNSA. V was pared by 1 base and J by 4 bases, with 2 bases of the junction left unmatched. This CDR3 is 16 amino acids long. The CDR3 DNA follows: TGTGCCAGCAGCTTAGGGGGACTAGCGGGATCAGATACGCAGTATTTT. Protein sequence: CASSLGGLAGSDTQYF.

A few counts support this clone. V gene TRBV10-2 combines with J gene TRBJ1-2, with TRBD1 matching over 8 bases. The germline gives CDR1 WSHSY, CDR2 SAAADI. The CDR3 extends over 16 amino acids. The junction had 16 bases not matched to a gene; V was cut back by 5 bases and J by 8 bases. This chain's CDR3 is CASSLWGQVSRGGYTF. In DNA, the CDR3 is TGCGCCAGCAGTTTATGGGGACAGGTCTCCCGGGGCGGCTACACCTTC.

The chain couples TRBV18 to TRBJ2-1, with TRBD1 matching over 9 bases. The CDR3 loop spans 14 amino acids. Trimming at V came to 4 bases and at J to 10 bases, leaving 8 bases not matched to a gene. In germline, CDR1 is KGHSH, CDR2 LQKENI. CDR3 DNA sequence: TGTGCCAGCTCACTCCGACAGGGGGTGGGGGAGCAGTTCTTC. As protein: CASSLRQGVGEQFF.

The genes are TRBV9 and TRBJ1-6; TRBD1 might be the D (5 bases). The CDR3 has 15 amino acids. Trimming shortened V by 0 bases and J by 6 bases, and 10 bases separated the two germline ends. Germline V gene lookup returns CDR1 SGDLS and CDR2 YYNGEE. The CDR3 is CASSVGGEFNSPLHF. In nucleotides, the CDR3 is TGTGCCAGCAGCGTAGGGGGGGAGTTTAATTCACCCCTCCACTTT.

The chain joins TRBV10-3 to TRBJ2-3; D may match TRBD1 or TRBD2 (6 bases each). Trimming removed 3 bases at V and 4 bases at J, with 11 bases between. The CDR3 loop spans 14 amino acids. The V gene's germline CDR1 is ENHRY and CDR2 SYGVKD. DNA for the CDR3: TGTGCCATCAGTGACAGGGGCGGGGCAGATACGCAGTATTTT. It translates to CAISDRGGADTQYF.

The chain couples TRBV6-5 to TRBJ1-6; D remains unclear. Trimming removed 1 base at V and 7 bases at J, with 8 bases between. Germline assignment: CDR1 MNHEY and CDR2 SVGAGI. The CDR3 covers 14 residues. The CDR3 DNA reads TGTGCCAGCAGTTACTTGAACCTGAATTCACCCCTCCACTTT. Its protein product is CASSYLNLNSPLHF.

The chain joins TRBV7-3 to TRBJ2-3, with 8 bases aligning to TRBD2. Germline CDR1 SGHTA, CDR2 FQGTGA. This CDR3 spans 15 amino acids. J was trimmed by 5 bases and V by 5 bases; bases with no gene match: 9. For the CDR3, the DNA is TGTGCCAGCAGCCTCGGGACTAGGGAAGGAGATACGCAGTATTTT. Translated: CASSLGTREGDTQYF.

The CDR3 is CASSGDNYGYTF. The CDR3 coding sequence is TGTGCCAGCAGTGGAGACAACTATGGCTACACCTTC. V and J are TRBV25-1 and TRBJ1-2; no reliable D call. V was trimmed by 4 bases and J by 2 bases, leaving 5 bases between them. The CDR3 is 12 amino acids. Germline loops: CDR1 MGHDK, CDR2 SYGVNS.

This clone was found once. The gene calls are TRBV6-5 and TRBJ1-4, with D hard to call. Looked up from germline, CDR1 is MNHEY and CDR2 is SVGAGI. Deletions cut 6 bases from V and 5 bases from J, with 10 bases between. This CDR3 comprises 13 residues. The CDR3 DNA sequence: TGTGCCAGCAGCCGTATTCTAAATGAAAAACTGTTTTTT. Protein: CASSRILNEKLFF.

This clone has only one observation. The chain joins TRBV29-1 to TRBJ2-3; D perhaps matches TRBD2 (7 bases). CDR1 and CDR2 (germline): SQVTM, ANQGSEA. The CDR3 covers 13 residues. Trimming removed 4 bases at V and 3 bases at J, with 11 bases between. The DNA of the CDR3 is TGCAGCGTTGTGGGGGGGCATACAGATACGCAGTATTTT. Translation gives CSVVGGHTDTQYF.